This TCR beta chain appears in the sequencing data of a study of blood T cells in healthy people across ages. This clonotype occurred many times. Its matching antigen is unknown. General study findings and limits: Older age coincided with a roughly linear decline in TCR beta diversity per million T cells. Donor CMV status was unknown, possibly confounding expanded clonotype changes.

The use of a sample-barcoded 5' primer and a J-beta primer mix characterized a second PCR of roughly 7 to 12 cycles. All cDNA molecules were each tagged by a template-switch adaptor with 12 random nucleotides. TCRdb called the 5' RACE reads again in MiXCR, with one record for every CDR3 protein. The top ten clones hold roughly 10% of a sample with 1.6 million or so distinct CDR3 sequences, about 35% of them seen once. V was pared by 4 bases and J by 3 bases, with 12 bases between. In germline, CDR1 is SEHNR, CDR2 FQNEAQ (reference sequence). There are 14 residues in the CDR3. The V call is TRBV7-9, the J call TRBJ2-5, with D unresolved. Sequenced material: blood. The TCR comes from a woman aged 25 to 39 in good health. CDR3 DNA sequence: TGTGCCAGCAGCTCCCCTGGGCTGGAAGAGACCCAGTACTTC. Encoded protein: CASSSPGLEETQYF.